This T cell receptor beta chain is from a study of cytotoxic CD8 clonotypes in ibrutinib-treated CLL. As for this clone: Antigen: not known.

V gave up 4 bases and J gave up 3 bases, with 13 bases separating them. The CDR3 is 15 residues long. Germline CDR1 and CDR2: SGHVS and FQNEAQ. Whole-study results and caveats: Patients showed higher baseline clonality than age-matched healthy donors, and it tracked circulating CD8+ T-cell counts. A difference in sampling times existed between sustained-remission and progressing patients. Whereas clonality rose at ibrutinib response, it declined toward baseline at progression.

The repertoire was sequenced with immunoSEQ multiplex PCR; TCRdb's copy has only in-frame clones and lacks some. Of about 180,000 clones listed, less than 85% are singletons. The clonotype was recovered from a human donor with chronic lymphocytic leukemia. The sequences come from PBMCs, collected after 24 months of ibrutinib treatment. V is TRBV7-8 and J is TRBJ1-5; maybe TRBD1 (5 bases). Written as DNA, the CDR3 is TGTGCCAGCAGCTCACAGGTGGATCTCAATCAGCCCCAGCATTTT. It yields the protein CASSSQVDLNQPQHF.